A selection of T cell receptor beta chains follows, all from one sample in a study of T cell responses to AZD1222 COVID-19 vaccine. Clones were sequenced by immunoSEQ multiplex PCR, and TCRdb holds only the in-frame ones, with some missing. Among more than 150,000 clones, approximately 94% were seen once, and the ten largest hold 1.5% to 2%. The sequencing here drew on peripheral blood, taken 28 days after the second AZD1222 dose. These receptors came from an adult who received the AZD1222 COVID-19 vaccine. CDR3s include the opening cysteine and the closing phenylalanine or tryptophan. D genes are given only for firm matches. Part of the rows lack a size; the others show once, few, many or a class for expanded clones.

>TRBJ2-2|TRBD1|-|TRBV11-2
CASSSLRGQGSNTGELFF
TGTGCCAGCAGCTCATTACGAGGACAGGGGTCGAACACCGGGGAGCTGTTTTTT
>TRBJ1-4|-|once|TRBV19
CASSSQRGRSNEKLFF
TGTGCCAGTAGTAGCCAAAGGGGACGGAGTAATGAAAAACTGTTTTTT
>TRBJ1-2|-|-|TRBV27
CASSPLKRGRVVDYGYTF
TGTGCCAGCAGTCCTCTAAAAAGAGGACGGGTGGTCGACTATGGCTACACCTTC
>TRBJ1-2|-|once|TRBV4-1
CASSQLDTDYGYTF
TGCGCCAGCAGCCAATTAGACACCGACTATGGCTACACCTTC
>TRBJ1-2|-|-|TRBV18
CASSPAGTSPNYGYTF
TGTGCCAGCTCACCGGCCGGGACGTCTCCTAACTATGGCTACACCTTC
>TRBJ2-1|TRBD2|-|TRBV5-1
CASSAGLAGYEQFF
TGCGCCAGCAGCGCGGGACTAGCTGGCTATGAGCAGTTCTTC
>TRBJ2-2|TRBD1|-|TRBV5-1
CASSSTGQGNTGELFF
TGCGCCAGCAGCTCTACGGGACAGGGGAACACCGGGGAGCTGTTTTTT
>TRBJ1-5|-|once|TRBV24-1
CATSMGKIQPQHF
TGTGCCACCAGCATGGGCAAAATTCAGCCCCAGCATTTT
>TRBJ2-5|-|once|TRBV21-1
CASSGTQYF
TGTGCCAGTTCAGGGACCCAGTACTTC
>TRBJ2-6|-|-|TRBV2
CASRGRRRGANVLTF
TGTGCCAGCAGGGGACGGAGAAGAGGGGCCAACGTCCTGACTTTC
>TRBJ2-7|TRBD1|-|TRBV18
CASSQDRDDYEQYF
TGTGCCAGCTCACAGGACAGGGACGACTACGAGCAGTACTTC
>TRBJ2-1|-|once|TRBV19
CASSQGGRSYNEQFF
TGTGCCAGTAGTCAAGGGGGGCGGTCGTACAATGAGCAGTTCTTC
>TRBJ2-3|TRBD2|few|TRBV10-3
CAISPGLAGVDTQYF
TGTGCCATCAGTCCGGGACTAGCGGGAGTCGATACGCAGTATTTT
>TRBJ1-2|TRBD1|-|TRBV25-1
CASSDSGQGYGYTF
TGTGCCAGCAGTGACTCCGGACAGGGGTATGGCTACACCTTC
>TRBJ2-7|-|-|TRBV6-5
CASSRDRSSYEQYF
TGTGCCAGCAGCCGCGATCGGAGCTCCTACGAGCAGTACTTC
>TRBJ2-2|TRBD1|-|TRBV6-4
CASSAEGQGASGELFF
TGTGCCAGCAGTGCTGAGGGACAGGGGGCTTCCGGGGAGCTGTTTTTT
>TRBJ1-4|-|-|TRBV11-3
CASSIITYEKLFF
TGTGCCAGCAGCATTATTACCTATGAAAAACTGTTTTTT
>TRBJ2-7|-|-|TRBV7-2
CASSVTYEQYF
TGTGCCAGCAGCGTGACCTACGAGCAGTACTTC
>TRBJ1-1|-|-|TRBV7-7
CASSAVENTEAFF
TGTGCTAGCAGCGCCGTTGAGAACACTGAAGCTTTCTTT
>TRBJ1-3|-|once|TRBV5-4
CASSLGGRVSGNTIYF
TGTGCCAGCAGCTTGGGGGGCAGGGTGTCTGGAAACACCATATATTTT
>TRBJ2-7|TRBD2|-|TRBV20-1
CSASTGGDSYEQYF
TGCAGTGCTAGTACGGGGGGGGACTCCTACGAGCAGTACTTC
>TRBJ1-1|-|-|TRBV19
CACRGEWRTEAFF
TGTGCCTGTCGGGGCGAATGGCGGACTGAAGCTTTCTTT
>TRBJ2-3|TRBD2|-|TRBV11-1
CASSRAGSSTDTQYF
TGTGCCAGCAGCCGAGCGGGGTCTAGCACAGATACGCAGTATTTT
>TRBJ1-1|-|-|TRBV28
CASQVGGLNTEAFF
TGTGCCAGCCAGGTTGGGGGGTTGAACACTGAAGCTTTCTTT
>TRBJ1-1|-|-|TRBV19
CASSIVRGEAFF
TGTGCCAGTAGTATAGTAAGGGGTGAAGCTTTCTTT
>TRBJ2-3|-|-|TRBV4-1
CASSQDAVASTDTQYF
TGCGCCAGCAGCCAAGACGCCGTAGCTAGCACAGATACGCAGTATTTT
>TRBJ1-5|TRBD1|-|TRBV19
CASWDRASNQPQHF
TGTGCCAGTTGGGACAGGGCTAGCAATCAGCCCCAGCATTTT
>TRBJ1-2|TRBD1|-|TRBV3-1/TRBV3-2
CASSQGIQGANYGYTF
TGTGCCAGCAGCCAAGGGATACAGGGGGCGAACTATGGCTACACCTTC
>TRBJ2-1|TRBD1|-|TRBV7-9
CASSRQGMNEQFF
TGTGCCAGCAGTAGACAGGGTATGAATGAGCAGTTCTTC
>TRBJ2-2|-|-|TRBV3-1/TRBV3-2
CASSPPGGELFF
TGTGCCAGCAGCCCACCGGGCGGGGAGCTGTTTTTT
>TRBJ1-1|-|-|TRBV28
CASSLEATEAFF
TGTGCCAGCAGTTTAGAGGCCACTGAAGCTTTCTTT
>TRBJ2-1|TRBD1|-|TRBV6-5
CASSPDRVWLNEQFF
TGTGCCAGCAGCCCCGACAGGGTCTGGCTTAATGAGCAGTTCTTC
>TRBJ1-2|-|-|TRBV6-5
CASLPWDNSNYGYTF
TGTGCCAGTCTCCCCTGGGACAATTCTAACTATGGCTACACCTTC
>TRBJ1-2|TRBD1|-|TRBV9
CASSARGQGNYGYTF
TGTGCCAGCAGCGCGAGGGGGCAGGGCAACTATGGCTACACCTTC
>TRBJ2-1|-|-|TRBV7-3
CASSAQLRAYNEQFF
TGTGCCAGCAGCGCACAGCTTCGGGCTTACAATGAGCAGTTCTTC
>TRBJ2-3|TRBD2|-|TRBV24-1
CATSTRLAGVLDTQYF
TGTGCCACCAGTACTAGGCTAGCGGGAGTACTAGATACGCAGTATTTT
>TRBJ2-5|TRBD1|-|TRBV25-1
CASSEWGQDQEYF
TGTGCCAGCAGTGAATGGGGACAGGACCAAGAGTACTTC
>TRBJ2-7|-|-|TRBV5-1
CASSRGGGTGSYEQYF
TGCGCCAGCAGTCGGGGTGGTGGCACAGGCTCCTACGAGCAGTACTTC
>TRBJ1-4|-|-|TRBV5-4
CASKLNTGTNEKLFF
TGTGCCAGCAAACTTAATACGGGAACCAATGAAAAACTGTTTTTT
>TRBJ1-6|-|-|TRBV3-1/TRBV3-2
CASSQEAISSNSPLHF
TGTGCCAGCAGCCAAGAAGCAATCAGTAGCAATTCACCCCTCCACTTT
>TRBJ2-3|-|-|TRBV7-2
CASSPPPTDTQYF
TGTGCCAGCAGTCCCCCCCCAACAGATACGCAGTATTTT
>TRBJ1-5|-|-|TRBV6-2/TRBV6-3
CASSYGVVHQPQHF
TGTGCCAGCAGTTACGGAGTAGTTCATCAGCCCCAGCATTTT
>TRBJ1-2|TRBD1|-|TRBV23-1
CAGDRGYGYTF
TGCGCAGGGGACAGGGGTTATGGCTACACCTTC
>TRBJ2-5|TRBD2|once|TRBV29-1
CSGAGLQETQYF
TGCAGCGGAGCGGGGTTACAAGAGACCCAGTACTTC
>TRBJ2-3|TRBD1|-|TRBV4-3
CASSQDGTGSTDTQYF
TGCGCCAGCAGCCAAGATGGGACAGGGAGCACAGATACGCAGTATTTT
>TRBJ2-1|TRBD2|-|TRBV5-1
CASSLGPSGSSYNEQFF
TGCGCCAGCAGCTTGGGCCCTAGCGGCTCTTCCTACAATGAGCAGTTCTTC
>TRBJ2-3|-|-|TRBV27
CASSSIGLTDTQYF
TGTGCCAGCAGTTCGATAGGACTTACAGATACGCAGTATTTT
>TRBJ1-2|-|-|TRBV3-1/TRBV3-2
CASSRLRDGTNYGYTF
TGTGCCAGCAGCAGGCTCCGGGACGGAACTAACTATGGCTACACCTTC
>TRBJ1-2|TRBD1|-|TRBV4-3
CASSQLTGGGYGYTF
TGCGCCAGCAGCCAACTAACAGGGGGCGGTTATGGCTACACCTTC
>TRBJ2-3|TRBD2|-|TRBV7-3
CASSPQTIRGGITDTQYF
TGTGCCAGCAGCCCACAAACCATTCGGGGGGGTATTACAGATACGCAGTATTTT
>TRBJ1-6|-|-|TRBV7-2
CASSGRPGQSSYNSPLHF
TGTGCCAGCAGCGGGAGGCCCGGACAGAGCTCCTATAATTCACCCCTCCACTTT
>TRBJ1-5|TRBD1|-|TRBV11-3
CASSLLTGQGARGNQPQHF
TGTGCCAGCAGCTTACTCACGGGACAGGGGGCCCGGGGCAATCAGCCCCAGCATTTT
>TRBJ2-2|TRBD1|-|TRBV7-9
CASRGQANTGELFF
TGTGCCAGCAGGGGACAGGCGAACACCGGGGAGCTGTTTTTT
>TRBJ2-1|-|few|TRBV9
CASSPRWENNEQFF
TGTGCCAGCAGCCCAAGGTGGGAAAACAATGAGCAGTTCTTC
>TRBJ2-5|TRBD1|once|TRBV3-1/TRBV3-2
CASSRTGQETQYF
TGTGCCAGCAGCCGGACAGGTCAAGAGACCCAGTACTTC
>TRBJ1-2|-|-|TRBV30
CAWSVLVCLLGLPPYGYTF
TGTGCCTGGAGTGTACTGGTCTGTCTTTTGGGATTACCGCCCTATGGCTACACCTTC
>TRBJ1-3|-|-|TRBV9
CASSVQDSGNTIYF
TGTGCCAGCAGCGTTCAAGACTCTGGAAACACCATATATTTT
>TRBJ1-1|-|-|TRBV27
CASSFTPSWGTEAFF
TGTGCCAGCAGTTTCACCCCCTCGTGGGGCACTGAAGCTTTCTTT
>TRBJ1-2|-|-|TRBV4-1
CASSQDSQGAGYTF
TGCGCCAGCAGCCAAGATTCGCAGGGCGCTGGCTACACCTTC